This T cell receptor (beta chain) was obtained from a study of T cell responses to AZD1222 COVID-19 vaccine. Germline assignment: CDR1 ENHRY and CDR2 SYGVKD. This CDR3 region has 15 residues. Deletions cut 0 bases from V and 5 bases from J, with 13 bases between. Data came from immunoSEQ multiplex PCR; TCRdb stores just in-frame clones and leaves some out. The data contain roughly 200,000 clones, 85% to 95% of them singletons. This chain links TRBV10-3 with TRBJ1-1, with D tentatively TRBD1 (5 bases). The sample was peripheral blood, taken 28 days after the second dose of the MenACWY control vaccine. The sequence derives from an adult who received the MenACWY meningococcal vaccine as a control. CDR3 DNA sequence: TGTGCCATCAGTGAGTCGTTGGTCCCAGGGACTGAAGCTTTCTTT. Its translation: CAISESLVPGTEAFF.